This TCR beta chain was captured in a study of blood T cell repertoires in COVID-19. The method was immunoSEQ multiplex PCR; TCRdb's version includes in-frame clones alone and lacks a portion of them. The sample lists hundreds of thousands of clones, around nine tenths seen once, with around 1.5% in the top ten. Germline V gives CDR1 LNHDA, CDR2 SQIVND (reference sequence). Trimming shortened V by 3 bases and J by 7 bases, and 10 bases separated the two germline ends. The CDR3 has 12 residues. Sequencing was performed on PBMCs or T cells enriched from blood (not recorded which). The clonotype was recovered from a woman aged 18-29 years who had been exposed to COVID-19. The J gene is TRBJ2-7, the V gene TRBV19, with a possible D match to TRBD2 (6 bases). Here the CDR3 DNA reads TGTGCCAGTAGTATTCTGGGGGGAGAGCAGTACTTC. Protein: CASSILGGEQYF.